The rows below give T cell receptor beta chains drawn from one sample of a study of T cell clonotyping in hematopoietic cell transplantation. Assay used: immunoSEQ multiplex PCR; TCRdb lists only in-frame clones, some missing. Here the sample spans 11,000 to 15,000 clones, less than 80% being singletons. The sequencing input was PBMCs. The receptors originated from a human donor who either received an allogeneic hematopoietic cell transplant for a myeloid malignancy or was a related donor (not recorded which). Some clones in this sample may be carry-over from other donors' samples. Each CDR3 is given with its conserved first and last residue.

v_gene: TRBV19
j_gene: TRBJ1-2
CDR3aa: CASRDNGYTF

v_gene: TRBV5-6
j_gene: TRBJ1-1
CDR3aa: CASSLISLDNTEAFF

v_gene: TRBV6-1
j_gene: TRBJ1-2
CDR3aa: CAGVRQNGDRYTF

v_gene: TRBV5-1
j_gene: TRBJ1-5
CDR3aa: CASTGHSWGNQPQHF

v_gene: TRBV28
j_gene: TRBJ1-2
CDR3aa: CASSLGVHGYTF

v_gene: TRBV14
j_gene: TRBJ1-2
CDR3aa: CASSLTTGDGYTF

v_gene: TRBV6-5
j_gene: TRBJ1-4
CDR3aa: CASRIREGEKLFF

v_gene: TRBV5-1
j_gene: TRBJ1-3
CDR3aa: CASREGYSGNTIYF

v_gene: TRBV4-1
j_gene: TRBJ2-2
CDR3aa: CASSRTGGNTGELFF

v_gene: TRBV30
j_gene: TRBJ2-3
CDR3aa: CAWSVRERDTQYF

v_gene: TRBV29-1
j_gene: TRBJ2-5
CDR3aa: CSGSQDQGRQTQYF